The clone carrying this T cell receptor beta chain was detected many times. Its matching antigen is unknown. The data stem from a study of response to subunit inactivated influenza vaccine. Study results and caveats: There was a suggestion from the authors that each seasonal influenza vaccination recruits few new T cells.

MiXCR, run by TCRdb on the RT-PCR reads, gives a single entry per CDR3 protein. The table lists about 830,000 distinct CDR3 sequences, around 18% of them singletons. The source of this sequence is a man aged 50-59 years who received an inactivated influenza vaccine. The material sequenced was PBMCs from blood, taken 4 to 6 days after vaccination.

CDR3 DNA sequence: TGTGCCAGCAGCTTAGCTGGGGCCAATGAGCAGTTCTTC. Residues: CASSLAGANEQFF. The rearrangement uses TRBV27 and TRBJ2-1, with D possibly TRBD1 on 5 matching bases. The CDR3 is made up of 13 amino acids. V shed 6 bases and J shed 6 bases, with 12 bases lying between them. Germline V CDR1 and CDR2: MNHEY, SMNVEV (reference sequence).